A selection of T cell receptor beta chains follows, all from one sample in a study of CD8 T cells in ankylosing spondylitis. TCRdb re-called the 5' RACE reads through MiXCR, storing one row per CDR3 protein. The data show around 130,000 distinct CDR3 sequences, with approximately 17% seen just once and roughly a third held by the top ten. The sequenced sample consisted of blood, either unsorted or a sorted T cell fraction (not recorded which). These receptors all stem from a male donor with ankylosing spondylitis. The CDR3 runs from the conserved cysteine through the conserved F or W. The order of the fields is D gene, J gene, V gene, clone size, CDR3 protein, CDR3 DNA. A D gene is named only where the DNA matches it firmly. Clone sizes are given selectively: once, few, many, or a class where the clone is expanded.

NA TRBJ2-3 TRBV27 NA CASSSHAGPPDTQYF TGTGCCAGCAGTTCCCACGCGGGACCTCCAGATACGCAGTATTTT
NA TRBJ2-7 TRBV5-1 NA CASSFPGAYEQYF TGCGCCAGCAGCTTTCCAGGGGCCTACGAGCAGTACTTC
TRBD1 TRBJ1-4 TRBV4-1 few CASSRPRYRGATNEKLFF TGCGCCAGCAGCCGCCCCCGCTACAGGGGTGCAACTAATGAAAAACTGTTTTTT
NA TRBJ2-1 TRBV28 few CASSLRRSSYNEQFF TGTGCCAGCAGTTTGAGGAGGAGCTCCTACAATGAGCAGTTCTTC
NA TRBJ2-3 TRBV10-2 few CASTEVRDKRTDTQYF TGCGCCAGCACTGAAGTCCGGGACAAACGCACAGATACGCAGTATTTT
NA TRBJ1-5 TRBV13 NA CASSLGAQGRGQPQHF TGTGCCAGCAGCTTAGGAGCTCAGGGGAGGGGTCAGCCCCAGCATTTT
NA TRBJ2-3 TRBV27 NA CASKGVTDTQYF TGTGCCAGCAAGGGGGTAACAGATACGCAGTATTTT
NA TRBJ2-7 TRBV11-3 NA CASSLLGFHEQYF TGTGCCAGCAGCTTACTAGGGTTCCACGAGCAGTACTTC
NA TRBJ2-7 TRBV28 few CASSYSRYYEQYF TGTGCCAGCAGTTATTCGCGGTACTACGAGCAGTACTTC
NA TRBJ2-1 TRBV7-8 NA CASSGFESPSSYNEQFF TGTGCCAGCAGCGGTTTCGAGAGCCCTAGCTCCTACAATGAGCAGTTCTTC
TRBD1 TRBJ2-3 TRBV7-9 few CASSVRDRITDTQYF TGTGCCAGCAGCGTCCGGGACAGAATTACAGATACGCAGTATTTT
NA TRBJ2-4 TRBV24-1 NA CATSDLRTNIQYF TGTGCCACCAGTGATTTGCGTACGAACATTCAGTACTTC
TRBD2 TRBJ2-3 TRBV20-1 many CSADGTSAYRAGTDTQYF TGCAGTGCAGACGGGACTAGCGCTTATAGGGCTGGCACAGATACGCAGTATTTT
NA TRBJ2-2 TRBV7-3 few CASSPVAFPTGELFF TGTGCCAGCAGCCCAGTAGCTTTCCCCACCGGGGAGCTGTTTTTT
TRBD1 TRBJ1-5 TRBV6-1 few CASSETGRRSTQHF TGTGCCAGCAGTGAGACAGGGAGGCGATCGACCCAGCATTTT
TRBD2 TRBJ2-7 TRBV20-1 few CSASDQAGRPYEQYF TGCAGTGCTAGTGACCAAGCGGGACGCCCCTACGAGCAGTACTTC
NA TRBJ2-5 TRBV27 NA CASSTNPPDLSWTQYF TGTGCCAGCAGCACAAACCCCCCGGACCTGTCCTGGACCCAGTACTTC
NA TRBJ2-7 TRBV4-3 NA CASSQGLETYEQYF TGCGCCAGCAGCCAAGGCCTAGAAACCTACGAGCAGTACTTC
TRBD2 TRBJ2-3 TRBV6-4 NA CASSDSSGGADTQYF TGTGCCAGCAGTGACTCGTCGGGGGGGGCAGATACGCAGTATTTT
TRBD1 TRBJ2-1 TRBV20-1 few CSARSRGKGSYNEQFF TGCAGTGCTAGATCCAGGGGGAAGGGCTCCTACAATGAGCAGTTCTTC
NA TRBJ1-5 TRBV9 many CASSVGLFNQPQHF TGTGCCAGCAGCGTAGGCCTTTTTAATCAGCCCCAGCATTTT
TRBD2 TRBJ2-3 TRBV11-2 NA CASSPGSGTRSDTQYF TGTGCCAGCAGCCCTGGGTCCGGGACTAGATCAGATACGCAGTATTTT
TRBD2 TRBJ2-5 TRBV20-1 NA CSVPVGAGTGETQYF TGCAGTGTTCCCGTAGGAGCGGGGACGGGAGAGACCCAGTACTTC
NA TRBJ2-1 TRBV27 NA CASSLGRDNEQFF TGTGCCAGCAGTTTGGGCAGGGACAATGAGCAGTTCTTC
NA TRBJ2-4 TRBV12-3/TRBV12-4 NA CASSLKGLLAKNIQYF TGTGCCAGCAGTTTGAAAGGTTTACTAGCCAAAAACATTCAGTACTTC
NA TRBJ1-4 TRBV3-1 NA CASSPRGVQRYNEKLFF TGTGCCAGCAGCCCCAGGGGCGTCCAGCGCTATAATGAAAAACTGTTTTTT
NA TRBJ1-1 TRBV7-9 NA CASSFTRMNTEAFF TGTGCCAGCAGCTTTACAAGGATGAACACTGAAGCTTTCTTT
NA TRBJ1-2 TRBV4-1 NA CASSRLLEGAQGSWGYTF TGCGCCAGCAGCCGCCTTTTAGAGGGCGCTCAGGGAAGTTGGGGCTACACCTTC
TRBD1 TRBJ1-2 TRBV12-3/TRBV12-4 few CASSRGTANYGYTF TGTGCCAGCAGTAGAGGGACAGCAAACTATGGCTACACCTTC
NA TRBJ2-1 TRBV24-1 NA CATSGVPHEQFF TGTGCCACCAGTGGAGTCCCCCATGAGCAGTTCTTC
TRBD2 TRBJ2-5 TRBV28 few CASSFGTSSQETQYF TGTGCCAGCAGTTTCGGGACTAGCTCCCAAGAGACCCAGTACTTC
TRBD2 TRBJ2-3 TRBV27 few CASASELAGNTQYF TGTGCCAGCGCATCCGAACTAGCGGGGAATACGCAGTATTTT
NA TRBJ2-7 TRBV4-1 few CASSHSVSYEQYF TGCGCCAGCAGCCACAGCGTCTCCTACGAGCAGTACTTC
NA TRBJ2-2 TRBV2 few CASSPVGELFF TGTGCCAGCAGCCCTGTCGGGGAGCTGTTTTTT
NA TRBJ2-1 TRBV10-2 few CASSGAIMGEQFF TGCGCCAGCAGTGGGGCCATTATGGGTGAGCAGTTCTTC